These 14 T cell receptor beta chains came from one sample sequenced in a study of tumor and adjacent non-tumor tissue in lung cancer. A modified ARM-PCR protocol with three rounds of nested PCR amplified TCRbeta. Each CDR3 protein is one row after TCRdb ran MiXCR on the multiplex PCR reads. The data hold about 67,000 distinct CDR3 sequences, with roughly 77% observed a single time. No cell sorting was done before RNA was extracted from the tissue. The normal lung tissue was taken more than 3 cm from the tumor edge. The sample comprised distant non-tumor lung tissue. These receptors were obtained from a man aged 55 to 69 with non-small cell lung cancer.

This clonotype was counted a few times. Without the conserved terminal phenylalanine or tryptophan, this CDR3 likely stems from a read error. The chain joins TRBV6-5 to TRBJ2-5; TRBD1 agrees at 8 bases. Germline V CDR1 and CDR2: MNHEY, SVGAGI. The CDR3 has 11 amino acids. CDR3 in DNA: TGTGCTAGCAGTGCCCGGGACAGGCAGTACTTA. Translated, it gives CASSARDRQYL.

Worth noting for this clonotype: A clone one base away is much larger, so this may be a read error. The chain recombines TRBV6-4 with TRBJ1-5; D remains unclear. The V and J ends lost 3 bases and 3 bases respectively, with 9 bases between them. CDR1 MRHNA and CDR2 SNTAGT come from the germline V gene. The CDR3 spans 14 residues. Written as DNA, the CDR3 is TGTGCCAGCAGTGAAAGTTATAACAATCAGCCCCAGCATTTT. Translation: CASSESYNNQPQHF.

J is TRBJ2-5 and V is TRBV12-3 or TRBV12-4; D unresolved. The CDR3 spans 13 residues. CDR3 protein: CVSSGDYQETQYF. In DNA form, the CDR3 reads TGTGTTAGCAGTGGAGATTACCAAGAGACCCAGTACTTC.

Of note for this clonotype: One junction end does not reproduce the germline sequence, and a read error may be involved. The chain links TRBV30 to TRBJ2-5; the match to TRBD2 covers 7 bases. The germline gives CDR1 GTSNPN, CDR2 SVGIG (reference sequence). The CDR3 sequence is 14 residues long. CDR3 in DNA: TGTGCCTGGAATGGCCTAGCGGTAGCGGAGACACAGTACTTC. Its translation: CAWNGLAVAETQYF.

Only a few counts were recorded for this clonotype. It may be a read error: a sequence one base away is much more abundant. The genes are TRBV11-3 and TRBJ1-1; tentative D call: TRBD1 (5 bases). Looked up from germline, CDR1 is SGHNT and CDR2 is YENEEA. This CDR3 is built from 13 residues. CDR3 loop: CASSLQGPTGAFF. The CDR3 nucleotides are TGTGCCAGCTCCCTGCAGGGACCGACTGGAGCTTTCTTT.

With regard to this clonotype: An end of the junction differs from the germline gene, which may be a read error. The CDR3 is CATSDPYQGHNTWELFF. CDR3 DNA sequence: TGTGCCACCAGTGATCCGTACCAGGGGCATAACACCTGGGAGCTGTTTTTT. The chain has TRBV24-1 and TRBJ2-2; D possibly corresponds to TRBD1 (6 bases). Germline values: CDR1 KGHDR, CDR2 SFDVKD. The CDR3 runs to 17 residues.

Concerning this clonotype: This is likely a read error, given that the CDR3 carries no conserved phenylalanine or tryptophan at its end. It is unclear where the CDR3 begins or ends on the DNA, so no DNA is shown, and the CDR3 is as TCRdb lists it. This chain connects TRBV29-1 to TRBJ2-5; the DNA was not used to check the table's D call, TRBD1. Germline CDR1 SQVTM, CDR2 ANQGSEA. 15 amino acids form the CDR3, both terminal residues included. This CDR3 reads CSAIGQGRVGETQYV.

The chain couples TRBV6-1 to TRBJ1-3, with D possibly TRBD1 on 5 matching bases. CDR3 length: 16 amino acids. V was cut by 9 bases and J by 2 bases, with 20 bases left in between. Germline values: CDR1 MNHNS, CDR2 SASEGT. CDR3 coding DNA: TGTGCCAGTGCGGGGCCCGGACCGTCCCCTGGAAACACCATATATTTT. Translated: CASAGPGPSPGNTIYF.

On this clonotype: The junction shows a germline mismatch at one end, possibly a read error. J is TRBJ1-6 and V is TRBV6-1; the D is unclear. Germline CDR1 and CDR2: MNHNS and SASEGT. The CDR3 spans 12 residues. CDR3 loop: CAGSDRRLPLHF. For the CDR3, the DNA is TGTGCCGGCAGTGACCGACGTTTACCCCTCCACTTT.

This clonotype has more than one count but fewer than ten. The chain employs TRBV20-1 and TRBJ1-6; a possible D gene is TRBD1 (5 bases). Germline CDR1 reads DFQATT; CDR2 reads SNEGSKA (reference sequence). V was pared by 0 bases and J by 7 bases, with 25 bases between. CDR3 size: 19 residues. The CDR3 protein is CSARDAGTEEPFANSPLHF. DNA for the CDR3: TGCAGTGCTAGAGATGCGGGGACTGAGGAACCCTTCGCCAATTCACCCCTCCACTTT.

Concerning this clonotype: Given the absence of the conserved phenylalanine or tryptophan at the CDR3 end, a read error is likely. The DNA is omitted, as the CDR3 cannot be located on it reliably, and the CDR3 follows TCRdb's listing. The chain has TRBV6-2 or TRBV6-3 and TRBJ2-1; TRBD1 is the table's D call, not checked against the DNA. The CDR3 sequence runs 14 residues, both termini included. The germline V gene encodes CDR1 MNHEY and CDR2 SVGEGT. CDR3 loop: CVSIHPESVQGQFI.

As for this clonotype: Likely a read error: the CDR3 ends without its conserved phenylalanine or tryptophan. This chain connects TRBV6-5 to TRBJ1-3; D is possibly TRBD1 (5 bases). CDR3 length: 13 amino acids. Germline CDR1 is MNHEY and CDR2 is SVGAGI. As DNA, the CDR3 is TGTGCCAGCAGTGACGGGGGAAGAAATACCATATATTCT. Translation: CASSDGGRNTIYS.

A word on this clonotype: A read error is likely, as this CDR3 ends without the conserved phenylalanine or tryptophan. The chain employs TRBV29-1 and TRBJ2-3; 7 bases match TRBD1. J lost 2 bases, V lost 5 bases, and 4 bases had no gene match. The V gene's germline CDR1 is SQVTM and CDR2 ANQGSEA. CDR3 length equals 13 residues. CDR3 loop: CSVIEGATDTQYY. CDR3 DNA: TGCAGCGTTATAGAGGGGGCCACAGATACGCAGTATTAT.

In regard to this clonotype: This may arise from a read error, as a much more abundant clone is one base away. The rearrangement joins TRBV30 to TRBJ1-3; TRBD1 agrees at 9 bases. Germline V gene lookup returns CDR1 GTSNPN and CDR2 SVGIG (reference sequence). The ends lost 2 bases at V and 4 bases at J; junction bases unmatched: 6. The CDR3 contains 15 residues. As DNA, the CDR3 is TGTGCCTGGAGTCGGGACAGGGTTACCGGAAACACCATATATTTT. Amino acids: CAWSRDRVTGNTIYF.